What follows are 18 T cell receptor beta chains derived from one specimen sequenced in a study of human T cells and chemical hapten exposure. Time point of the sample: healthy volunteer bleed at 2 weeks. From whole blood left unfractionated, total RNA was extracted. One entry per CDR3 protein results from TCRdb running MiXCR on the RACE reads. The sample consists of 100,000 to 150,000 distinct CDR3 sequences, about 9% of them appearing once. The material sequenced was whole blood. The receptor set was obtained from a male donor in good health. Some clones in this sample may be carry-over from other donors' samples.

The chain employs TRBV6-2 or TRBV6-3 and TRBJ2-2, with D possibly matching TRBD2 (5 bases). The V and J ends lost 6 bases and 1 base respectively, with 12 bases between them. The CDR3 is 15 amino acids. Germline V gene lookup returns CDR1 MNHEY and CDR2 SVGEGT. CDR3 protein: CASRASGMNTGELFF. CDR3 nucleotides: TGTGCCAGCAGAGCTTCGGGGATGAACACCGGGGAGCTGTTTTTT.

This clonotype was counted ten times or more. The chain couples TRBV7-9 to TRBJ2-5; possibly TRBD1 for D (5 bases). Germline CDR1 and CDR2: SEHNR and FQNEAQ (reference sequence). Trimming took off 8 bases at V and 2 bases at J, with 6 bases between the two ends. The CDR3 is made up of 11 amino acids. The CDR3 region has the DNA TGTGCCAGCGGGGCACAAGAGACCCAGTACTTC. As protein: CASGAQETQYF.

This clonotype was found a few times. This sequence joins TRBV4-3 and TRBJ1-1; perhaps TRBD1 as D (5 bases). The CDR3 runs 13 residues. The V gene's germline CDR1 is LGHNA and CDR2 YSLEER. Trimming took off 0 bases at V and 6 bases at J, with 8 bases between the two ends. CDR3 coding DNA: TGCGCCAGCAGCCAAGAACAGGAGGCTGAAGCTTTCTTT. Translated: CASSQEQEAEAFF.

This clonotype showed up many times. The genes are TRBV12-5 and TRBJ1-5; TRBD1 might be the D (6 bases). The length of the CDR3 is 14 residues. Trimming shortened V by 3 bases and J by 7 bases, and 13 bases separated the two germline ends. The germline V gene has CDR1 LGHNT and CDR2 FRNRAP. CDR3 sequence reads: CASGFWGAEQPQHF. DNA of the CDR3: TGTGCTAGTGGTTTTTGGGGGGCTGAGCAGCCCCAGCATTTT.

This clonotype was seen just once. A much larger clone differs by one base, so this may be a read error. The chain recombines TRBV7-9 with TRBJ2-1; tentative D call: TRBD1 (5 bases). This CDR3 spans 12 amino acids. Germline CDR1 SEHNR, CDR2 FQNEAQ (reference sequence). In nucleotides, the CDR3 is TGTGTCAGCAGCTTAGGAGCCCCTGGGGCGTTCTTC. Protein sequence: CVSSLGAPGAFF.

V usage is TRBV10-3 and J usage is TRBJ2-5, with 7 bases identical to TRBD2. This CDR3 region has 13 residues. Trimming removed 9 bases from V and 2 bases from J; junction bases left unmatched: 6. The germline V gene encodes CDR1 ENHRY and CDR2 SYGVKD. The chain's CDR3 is CAIGLAAQETQYF. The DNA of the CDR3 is TGTGCCATAGGGCTAGCGGCACAAGAGACCCAGTACTTC.

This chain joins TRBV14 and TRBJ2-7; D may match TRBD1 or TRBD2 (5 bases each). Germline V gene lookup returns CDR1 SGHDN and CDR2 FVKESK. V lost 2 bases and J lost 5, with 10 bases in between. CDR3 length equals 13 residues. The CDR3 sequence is CASSQYGADEQYF. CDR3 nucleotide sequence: TGTGCCAGCAGCCAATACGGGGCCGACGAGCAGTACTTC.

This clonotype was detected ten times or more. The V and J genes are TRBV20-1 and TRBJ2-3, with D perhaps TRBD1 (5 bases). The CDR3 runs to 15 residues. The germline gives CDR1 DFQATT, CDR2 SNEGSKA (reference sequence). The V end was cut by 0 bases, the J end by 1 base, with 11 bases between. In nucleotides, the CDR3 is TGCAGTGCTAGAGACAGGGCCCGGGGCACAGATACGCAGTATTTT. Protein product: CSARDRARGTDTQYF.

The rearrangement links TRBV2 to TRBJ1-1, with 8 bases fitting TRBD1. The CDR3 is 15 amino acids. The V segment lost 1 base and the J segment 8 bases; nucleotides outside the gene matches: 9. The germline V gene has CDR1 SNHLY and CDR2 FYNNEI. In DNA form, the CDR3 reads TGTGCCAGCAGTGAAGACCCCCCAGGGGGCCAAGAAGCTTTCTTT. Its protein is CASSEDPPGGQEAFF.

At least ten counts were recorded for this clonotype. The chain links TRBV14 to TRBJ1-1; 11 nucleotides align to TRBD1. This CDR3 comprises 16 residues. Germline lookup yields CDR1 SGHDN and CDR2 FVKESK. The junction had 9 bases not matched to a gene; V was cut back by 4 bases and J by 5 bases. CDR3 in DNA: TGTGCCAGCAGCCCGAGGACAGGGGGCCCGAATACTGAAGCTTTCTTT. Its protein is CASSPRTGGPNTEAFF.

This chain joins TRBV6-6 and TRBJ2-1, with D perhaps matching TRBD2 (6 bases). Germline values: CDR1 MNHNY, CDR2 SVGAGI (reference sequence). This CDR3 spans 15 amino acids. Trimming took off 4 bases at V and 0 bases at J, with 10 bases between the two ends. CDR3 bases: TGTGCCAGCAGTTTGGGACTTAGCTCCTACAATGAGCAGTTCTTC. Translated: CASSLGLSSYNEQFF.

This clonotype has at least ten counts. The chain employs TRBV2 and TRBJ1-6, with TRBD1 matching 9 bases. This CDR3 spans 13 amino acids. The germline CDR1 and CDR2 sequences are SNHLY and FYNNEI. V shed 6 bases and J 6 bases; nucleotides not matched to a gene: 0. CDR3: CASRDRGNSPLHF. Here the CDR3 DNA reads TGTGCCAGCAGGGACAGGGGTAATTCACCCCTCCACTTT.

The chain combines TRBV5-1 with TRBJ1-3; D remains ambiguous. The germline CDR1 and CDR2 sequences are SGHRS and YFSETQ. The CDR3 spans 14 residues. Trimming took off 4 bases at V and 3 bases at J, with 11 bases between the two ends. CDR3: CASSENSNGNTIYF. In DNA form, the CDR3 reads TGCGCCAGCAGCGAGAACAGTAATGGAAACACCATATATTTT.

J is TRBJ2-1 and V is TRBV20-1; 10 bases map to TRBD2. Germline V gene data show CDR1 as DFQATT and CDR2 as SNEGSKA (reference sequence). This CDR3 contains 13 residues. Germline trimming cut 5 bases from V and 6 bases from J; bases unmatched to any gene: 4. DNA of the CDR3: TGCAGTGCTGCCGGGACTAGCGTCAATGAGCAGTTCTTC. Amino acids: CSAAGTSVNEQFF.

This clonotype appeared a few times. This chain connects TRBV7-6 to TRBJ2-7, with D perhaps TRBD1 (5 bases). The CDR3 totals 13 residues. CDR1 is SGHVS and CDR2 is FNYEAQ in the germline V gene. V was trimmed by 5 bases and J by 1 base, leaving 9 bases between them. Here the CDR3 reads CASSARVSYEQYF. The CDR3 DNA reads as TGTGCCAGCAGCGCCAGGGTATCCTACGAGCAGTACTTC.

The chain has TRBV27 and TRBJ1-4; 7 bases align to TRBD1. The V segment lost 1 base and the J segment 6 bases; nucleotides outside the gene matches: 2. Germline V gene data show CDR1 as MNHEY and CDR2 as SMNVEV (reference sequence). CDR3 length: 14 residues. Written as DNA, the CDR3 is TGTGCCAGCAGTTTATTTCAGGGGGATGAAAAACTGTTTTTT. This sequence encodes CASSLFQGDEKLFF.

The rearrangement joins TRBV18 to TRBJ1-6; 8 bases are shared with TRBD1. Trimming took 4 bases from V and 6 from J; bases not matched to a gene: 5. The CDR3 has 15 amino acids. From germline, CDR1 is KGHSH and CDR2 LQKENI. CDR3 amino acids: CASSRDRGGNSPLHF. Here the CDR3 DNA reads TGTGCCAGCTCACGAGACAGGGGCGGTAATTCACCCCTCCACTTT.

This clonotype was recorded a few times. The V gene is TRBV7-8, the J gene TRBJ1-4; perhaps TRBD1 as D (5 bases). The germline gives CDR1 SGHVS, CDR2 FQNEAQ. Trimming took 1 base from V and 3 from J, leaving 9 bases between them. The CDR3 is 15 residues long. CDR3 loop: CASSLVLGANEKLFF. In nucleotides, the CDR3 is TGTGCCAGCAGCTTAGTACTGGGGGCTAATGAAAAACTGTTTTTT.